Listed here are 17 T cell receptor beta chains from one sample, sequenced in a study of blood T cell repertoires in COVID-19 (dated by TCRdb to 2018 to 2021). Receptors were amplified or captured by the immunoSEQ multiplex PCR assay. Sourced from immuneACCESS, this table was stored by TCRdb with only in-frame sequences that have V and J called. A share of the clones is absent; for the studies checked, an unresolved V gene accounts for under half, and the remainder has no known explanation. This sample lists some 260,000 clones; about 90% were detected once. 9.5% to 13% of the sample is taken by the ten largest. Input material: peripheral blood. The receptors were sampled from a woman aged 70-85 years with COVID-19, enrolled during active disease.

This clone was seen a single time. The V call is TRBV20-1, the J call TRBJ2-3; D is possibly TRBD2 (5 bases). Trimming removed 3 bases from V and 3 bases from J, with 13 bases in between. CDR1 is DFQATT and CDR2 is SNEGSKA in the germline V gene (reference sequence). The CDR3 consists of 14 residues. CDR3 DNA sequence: TGCAGTGCTAGTTCCCAGGACTGGACAGATACGCAGTATTTT. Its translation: CSASSQDWTDTQYF.

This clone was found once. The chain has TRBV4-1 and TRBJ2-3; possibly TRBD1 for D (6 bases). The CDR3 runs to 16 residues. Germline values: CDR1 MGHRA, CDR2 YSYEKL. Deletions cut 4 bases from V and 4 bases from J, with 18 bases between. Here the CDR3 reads CASSPRGNNRPDTQYF. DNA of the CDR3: TGCGCCAGCAGCCCGAGGGGGAATAATCGCCCAGATACGCAGTATTTT.

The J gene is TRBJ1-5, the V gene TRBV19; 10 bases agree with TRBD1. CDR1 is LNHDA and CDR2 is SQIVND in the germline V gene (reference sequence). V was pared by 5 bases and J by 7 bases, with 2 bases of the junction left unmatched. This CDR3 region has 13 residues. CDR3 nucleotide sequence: TGTGCCAGTAGTGGACAGGGGGACCAGCCCCAGCATTTT. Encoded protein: CASSGQGDQPQHF.

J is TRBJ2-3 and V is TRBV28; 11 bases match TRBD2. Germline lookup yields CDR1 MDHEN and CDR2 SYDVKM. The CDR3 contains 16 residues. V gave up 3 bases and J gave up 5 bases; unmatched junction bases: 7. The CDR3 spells CASSFTSGSFGDTQYF. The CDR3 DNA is TGTGCCAGCAGTTTTACTAGCGGGAGTTTTGGAGATACGCAGTATTTT.

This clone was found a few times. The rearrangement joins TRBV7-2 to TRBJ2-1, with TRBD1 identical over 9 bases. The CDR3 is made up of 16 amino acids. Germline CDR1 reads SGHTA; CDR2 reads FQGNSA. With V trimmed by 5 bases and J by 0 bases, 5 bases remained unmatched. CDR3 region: CASSLGTGSSYNEQFF. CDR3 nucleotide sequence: TGTGCCAGCAGCCTCGGGACAGGGAGCTCCTACAATGAGCAGTTCTTC.

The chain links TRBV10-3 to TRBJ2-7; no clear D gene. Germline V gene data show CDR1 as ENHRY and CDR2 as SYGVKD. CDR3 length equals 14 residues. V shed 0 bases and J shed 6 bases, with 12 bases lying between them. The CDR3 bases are TGTGCCATCAGTGAGTCAGGCGGAGCGAGCGAGCAGTACTTC. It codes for CAISESGGASEQYF.

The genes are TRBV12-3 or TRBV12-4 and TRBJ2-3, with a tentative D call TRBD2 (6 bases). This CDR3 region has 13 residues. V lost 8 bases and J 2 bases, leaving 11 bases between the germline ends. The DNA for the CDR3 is TGTGCCAGCGGGAGGCCCTTCACAGATACGCAGTATTTT. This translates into CASGRPFTDTQYF.

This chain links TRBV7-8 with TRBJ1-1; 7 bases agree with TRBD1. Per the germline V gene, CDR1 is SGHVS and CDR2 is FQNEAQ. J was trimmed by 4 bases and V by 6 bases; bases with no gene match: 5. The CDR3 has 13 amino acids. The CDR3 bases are TGTGCCAGCAGTCCACCAGGGGGCACTGAAGCTTTCTTT. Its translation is CASSPPGGTEAFF.

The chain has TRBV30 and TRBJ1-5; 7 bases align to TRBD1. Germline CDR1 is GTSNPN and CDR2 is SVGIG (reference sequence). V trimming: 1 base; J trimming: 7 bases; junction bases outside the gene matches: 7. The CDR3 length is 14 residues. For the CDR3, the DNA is TGTGCCTGGAGTGGTCAGACAGGGTACCAGCCCCAGCATTTT. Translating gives CAWSGQTGYQPQHF.

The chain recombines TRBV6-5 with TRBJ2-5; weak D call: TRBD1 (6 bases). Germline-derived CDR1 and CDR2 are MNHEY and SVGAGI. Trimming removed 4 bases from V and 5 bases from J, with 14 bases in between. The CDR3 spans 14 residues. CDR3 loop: CASSWYRVTETQYF. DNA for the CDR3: TGTGCCAGCAGTTGGTACAGGGTGACGGAGACCCAGTACTTC.

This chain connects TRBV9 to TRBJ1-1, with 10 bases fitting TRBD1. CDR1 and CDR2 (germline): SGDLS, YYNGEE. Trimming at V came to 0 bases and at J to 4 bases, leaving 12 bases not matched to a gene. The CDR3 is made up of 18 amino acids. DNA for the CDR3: TGTGCCAGCAGCGTAGAAGGTCCGACAGGGGGCTTCGGCACTGAAGCTTTCTTT. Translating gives CASSVEGPTGGFGTEAFF.

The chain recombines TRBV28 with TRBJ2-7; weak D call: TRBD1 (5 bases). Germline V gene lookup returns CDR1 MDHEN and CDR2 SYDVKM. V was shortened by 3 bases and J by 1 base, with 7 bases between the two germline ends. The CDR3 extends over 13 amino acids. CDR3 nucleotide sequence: TGTGCCAGCAGTTTGACAGCATCCTACGAGCAGTACTTC. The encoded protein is CASSLTASYEQYF. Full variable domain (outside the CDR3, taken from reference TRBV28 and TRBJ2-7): DVKVTQSSRYLVKRTGEKVFLECVQDMDHENMFWYRQDPGLGLRLIYFSYDVKMKEKGDIPEGYSVSREKKERFSLILESASTNQTSMYLCASSLTASYEQYFGPGTRLTVT.

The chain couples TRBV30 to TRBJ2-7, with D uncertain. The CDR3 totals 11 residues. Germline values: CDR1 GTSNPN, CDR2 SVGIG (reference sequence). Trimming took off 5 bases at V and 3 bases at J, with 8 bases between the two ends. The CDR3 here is CAWGEVYEQYF. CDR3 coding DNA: TGTGCCTGGGGCGAGGTCTACGAGCAGTACTTC.

CDR3: CAISGDSGGRETQYF. DNA for the CDR3: TGTGCCATCAGTGGGGATAGCGGGGGGAGAGAGACCCAGTACTTC. The J gene is TRBJ2-5, the V gene TRBV10-3; 10 bases agree with TRBD2. V shed 4 bases and J 4 bases; nucleotides not matched to a gene: 6. This CDR3 has 15 amino acids. Germline V gives CDR1 ENHRY, CDR2 SYGVKD.

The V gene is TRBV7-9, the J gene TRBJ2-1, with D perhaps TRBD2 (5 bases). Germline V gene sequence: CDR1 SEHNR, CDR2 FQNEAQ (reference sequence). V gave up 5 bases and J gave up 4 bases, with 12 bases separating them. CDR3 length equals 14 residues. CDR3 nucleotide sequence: TGTGCCAGCAGCCCCGAGGACTCTTACAATGAGCAGTTCTTC. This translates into CASSPEDSYNEQFF. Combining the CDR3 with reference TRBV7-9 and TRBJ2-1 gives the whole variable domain DTGVSQNPRHKITKRGQNVTFRCDPISEHNRLYWYRQTLGQGPEFLTYFQNEAQLEKSRLLSDRFSAERPKGSFSTLEIQRTEQGDSAMYLCASSPEDSYNEQFFGPGTRLTVL.

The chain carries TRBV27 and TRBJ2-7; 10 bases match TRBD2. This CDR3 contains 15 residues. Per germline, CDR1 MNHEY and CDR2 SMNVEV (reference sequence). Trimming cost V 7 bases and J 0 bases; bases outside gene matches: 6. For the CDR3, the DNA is TGTGCCAGCAAACTTAGCGGGAGGAGCTCCTACGAGCAGTACTTC. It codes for CASKLSGRSSYEQYF.

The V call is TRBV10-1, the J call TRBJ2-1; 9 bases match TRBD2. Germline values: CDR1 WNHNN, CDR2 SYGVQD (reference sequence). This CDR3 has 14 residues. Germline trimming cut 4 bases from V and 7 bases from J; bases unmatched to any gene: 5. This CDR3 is CASSGGLAWNEQFF. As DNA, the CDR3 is TGCGCCAGCAGTGGAGGACTAGCGTGGAATGAGCAGTTCTTC.